This TCR beta chain was identified in a study of blood T cell repertoires in COVID-19. As for the study in general: Whether acute or convalescent, the COVID-19 samples came from the United States, Italy and Spain.

Per the original data handling: Using reference gene primer amplification, nucleated cell counts were estimated. Libraries were prepared by immunoSEQ multiplex PCR; TCRdb keeps only in-frame clonotypes and omits some of them. D and trimming come from the DNA, and the V and J calls and clone size come from that table. The sample includes about 44,000 clones, 80% to 90% of them seen just once. Per the germline V gene, CDR1 is GTSNPN and CDR2 is SVGIG (reference sequence). V trimming: 4 bases; J trimming: 6 bases; junction bases outside the gene matches: 12. The CDR3 has 15 amino acids. The rearrangement uses TRBV30 and TRBJ1-2; TRBD1 matches at 9 bases. The sequenced sample was peripheral blood. The sequence came from a human donor in a cohort sampled during active COVID-19. The CDR3 nucleotides read TGTGCCTGGACCTTTGGGACAGGGCGCACCGATGGCTACACCTTC. Its protein is CAWTFGTGRTDGYTF.